These 22 T cell receptor beta chains share one sample of origin, sequenced in a study of high-grade serous ovarian cancer treatment subgroups. The table came from immunoSEQ multiplex PCR; TCRdb's copy has only in-frame clones and leaves some out. Here the sample spans more than 4,000 clones, roughly four fifths being singletons. Tumor samples were obtained before definitive surgery or chemotherapy. Sample: tumor tissue. These TCRs come from a human donor with high-grade serous ovarian cancer.

The chain has TRBV5-1 and TRBJ2-5, with 10 bases identical to TRBD2. Trimming cost V 2 bases and J 2 bases; bases outside gene matches: 3. The CDR3 loop spans 15 amino acids. Germline CDR1 reads SGHRS; CDR2 reads YFSETQ. CDR3 DNA: TGCGCCAGCAGCTTCGCTAGCGGGGGACAAGAGACCCAGTACTTC. The encoded protein is CASSFASGGQETQYF.

This clone has a single count. The CDR3 sequence is CASSQDGLAGGNYNEQFF. As DNA, the CDR3 is TGCGCCAGCAGCCAAGATGGGCTAGCGGGGGGAAACTACAATGAGCAGTTCTTC. The chain is built from TRBV4-1 and TRBJ2-1; the match to TRBD2 covers 11 bases. The CDR3 has 18 amino acids. Germline CDR1 and CDR2: MGHRA and YSYEKL. V trimming: 0 bases; J trimming: 3 bases; junction bases outside the gene matches: 7.

The rearrangement links TRBV5-1 to TRBJ2-1, with D unresolved. Looked up from germline, CDR1 is SGHRS and CDR2 is YFSETQ. The CDR3 has 13 amino acids. V gave up 0 bases and J gave up 3 bases, with 4 bases separating them. CDR3 sequence: CASSLGDYNEQFF. The DNA of the CDR3 is TGCGCCAGCAGCTTGGGGGACTACAATGAGCAGTTCTTC.

Here the CDR3 reads CASSGQSQRGEQFF. The CDR3 coding sequence is TGTGCCAGCAGTGGGCAGAGCCAAAGGGGTGAGCAGTTCTTC. The rearrangement uses TRBV2 and TRBJ2-1, with D perhaps TRBD1 (5 bases). Germline V gene lookup returns CDR1 SNHLY and CDR2 FYNNEI. The CDR3 has 14 residues. V was trimmed by 4 bases and J by 9 bases, leaving 16 bases between them.

The V call is TRBV18, the J call TRBJ2-7, with D possibly matching TRBD2 (6 bases). Germline values: CDR1 KGHSH, CDR2 LQKENI. The CDR3 length is 14 residues. V shed 3 bases and J shed 3 bases, with 12 bases lying between them. CDR3 bases: TGTGCCAGCTCACCTTCGGGGGACCTCTACGAGCAGTACTTC. As protein: CASSPSGDLYEQYF.

Worth noting for this clone: Germline and junction disagree at one end, which may indicate a read error. The genes are TRBV30 and TRBJ1-6; D ambiguous. The CDR3 extends over 13 amino acids. Germline V gene lookup returns CDR1 GTSNPN and CDR2 SVGIG (reference sequence). The DNA for the CDR3 is TGCGCATGGAGGGTAACTTATAATTCACCCCTCCACTTT. It specifies CAWRVTYNSPLHF.

The rearrangement links TRBV2 to TRBJ1-4, with D unresolved. CDR1 and CDR2 (germline): SNHLY, FYNNEI. This CDR3 is 12 amino acids long. The V gene lost 10 bases and the J gene lost 8 bases, with 14 bases spanning the gap. The CDR3: CAIHPPGEKLFF. The DNA for the CDR3 is TGTGCCATCCACCCCCCCGGAGAAAAACTGTTTTTT. The variable domain in full, with the rest retrieved from reference TRBV2 and TRBJ1-4, is EPEVTQTPSHQVTQMGQEVILRCVPISNHLYFYWYRQILGQKVEFLVSFYNNEISEKSEIFDDQFSVERPDGSNFTLKIRSTKLEDSAMYFCAIHPPGEKLFFGSGTQLSVL.

The V gene is TRBV28, the J gene TRBJ2-7; weak D call: TRBD2 (6 bases). V gave up 5 bases and J gave up 6 bases, with 23 bases separating them. This CDR3 is 16 amino acids long. Germline lookup yields CDR1 MDHEN and CDR2 SYDVKM. The CDR3 region has the DNA TGTGCCAGCAGTGGCTTTTTGGCGGGGTCTCCCCTCGAGCAGTACTTC. This codes for CASSGFLAGSPLEQYF.

As to this clone: One end of the junction fails to match germline, which may point to a read error. The CDR3 reads CASRPFQASGGELFF. Written as DNA, the CDR3 is TGTGCTAGCAGGCCTTTCCAGGCTTCAGGGGGGGAGCTGTTTTTT. This chain uses TRBV7-7 with TRBJ2-2; TRBD1 is a possible D gene (5 bases). There are 15 residues in the CDR3. The V gene's germline CDR1 is SSHAT and CDR2 FNYEAQ (reference sequence).

Of note for this clone: This specimen includes other DNA sequences encoding the same CDR3. The CDR3 nucleotides read TGTGCCAGCAGTTACGGGGGTGAGACCCAGTACTTC. Translated, it gives CASSYGGETQYF. The rearrangement links TRBV6-5 to TRBJ2-5; D tentatively reads TRBD1 or TRBD2 (5 bases each). Per germline, CDR1 MNHEY and CDR2 SVGAGI. With 2 bases removed from V and 5 bases from J, the gap between germline ends came to 6 bases. This CDR3 spans 12 amino acids.

The chain joins TRBV30 to TRBJ1-6, with 7 positions matching TRBD1. The CDR3 length is 13 residues. Trimming took 2 bases from V and 7 from J; bases not matched to a gene: 2. CDR1 is GTSNPN and CDR2 is SVGIG in the germline V gene (reference sequence). For the CDR3, the DNA is TGTGCCTGGAGTCGGGACAGAAATTCACCCCTCCACTTT. Residues: CAWSRDRNSPLHF.

This clone has only one observation. The genes are TRBV4-3 and TRBJ1-6, with D hard to call. V lost 0 bases and J 10 bases, leaving 10 bases between the germline ends. Germline V gives CDR1 LGHNA, CDR2 YSLEER. The CDR3 contains 14 residues. CDR3 bases: TGCGCCAGCAGCCAAGATCGCACCGGGTCACCCCTCCACTTT. This encodes CASSQDRTGSPLHF.

The genes are TRBV7-8 and TRBJ2-3, with 8 positions matching TRBD2. The CDR3 totals 17 residues. Trimming took 0 bases from V and 0 from J; bases not matched to a gene: 5. Germline V gene lookup returns CDR1 SGHVS and CDR2 FQNEAQ. The CDR3 sequence: CASSLAPLAGSTDTQYF. The CDR3 bases are TGTGCCAGCAGCTTAGCCCCGTTAGCGGGGAGCACAGATACGCAGTATTTT.

The chain combines TRBV29-1 with TRBJ1-2; possibly TRBD1 for D (5 bases). This CDR3 comprises 14 residues. The ends were cut back, 5 bases at V and 4 bases at J, with 17 bases in the middle. Germline CDR1 is SQVTM and CDR2 is ANQGSEA. The CDR3 DNA follows: TGCAGCGTTCGGGTTATAACAGGCTTCTATGGCTACACCTTC. The encoded protein is CSVRVITGFYGYTF.

The chain is built from TRBV7-8 and TRBJ2-2, with unresolved D. Germline V gene lookup returns CDR1 SGHVS and CDR2 FQNEAQ. CDR3 size: 15 residues. Between the trimmed V and J ends, which lost 5 bases and 6 bases, there was a span of 16 bases. CDR3 sequence reads: CASSVTQSVPGELFF. The CDR3 region has the DNA TGTGCCAGCAGCGTGACCCAGAGTGTTCCCGGGGAGCTGTTTTTT. Variable domain in full (rest from reference TRBV7-8 and TRBJ2-2): GAGVSQSPRYKVAKRGQDVALRCDPISGHVSLFWYQQALGQGPEFLTYFQNEAQLDKSGLPSDRFFAERPEGSVSTLKIQRTQQEDSAVYLCASSVTQSVPGELFFGEGSRLTVL.

Remarks on this clone: The limits of the CDR3 on the DNA are not certain, so only TCRdb's listed CDR3 is given. The chain combines TRBV13 with TRBJ2-7; TRBD2, as called in the table, went unchecked against the DNA. The CDR3 has 15 amino acids, counting both end residues. Germline V gene data show CDR1 as PRHDT and CDR2 as FYEKMQ (reference sequence). This CDR3 reads CASSTSGGLRAEQYF.

CDR3 in amino acids: CASSVSRGGADTQYF. In DNA form, the CDR3 reads TGTGCCAGCAGTGTTTCCAGGGGAGGGGCAGATACGCAGTATTTT. V usage is TRBV2 and J usage is TRBJ2-3; D may be TRBD2 (7 bases). The CDR3 is 15 amino acids. Trimming cost V 4 bases and J 4 bases, with 15 bases left between them. Germline CDR1 and CDR2: SNHLY and FYNNEI.

The J gene is TRBJ1-3, the V gene TRBV9; 10 nucleotides agree with TRBD1. V dropped 3 bases and J dropped 2; count of bases not matched to a gene: 5. This CDR3 region has 16 residues. From germline, CDR1 is SGDLS and CDR2 YYNGEE. The CDR3 protein is CASSGRDRGTGNTIYF. CDR3 nucleotide sequence: TGTGCCAGCAGCGGGCGGGACAGGGGAACTGGAAACACCATATATTTT.

This clone appeared a few times. V is TRBV29-1 and J is TRBJ1-2, with D perhaps matching TRBD1 (5 bases). V lost 1 base to trimming and J lost 3 bases, with 6 bases between them. CDR1 SQVTM and CDR2 ANQGSEA come from the germline V gene. The CDR3 extends over 12 amino acids. The chain's CDR3 is CSVEGQYYGYTF. CDR3 sequence (DNA): TGCAGCGTTGAAGGACAGTACTATGGCTACACCTTC.

The chain combines TRBV5-1 with TRBJ2-4, with 9 bases identical to TRBD2. J was trimmed by 7 bases and V by 4 bases; bases with no gene match: 9. This CDR3 has 15 amino acids. Germline values: CDR1 SGHRS, CDR2 YFSETQ. The CDR3 nucleotides read TGCGCCAGCAGCCGGGACAGTGCGGGGGGGAACATTCAGTACTTC. Its translation is CASSRDSAGGNIQYF.

The chain has TRBV30 and TRBJ1-1; D gene unclear. Germline CDR1 GTSNPN, CDR2 SVGIG (reference sequence). V lost 2 bases and J 3 bases, leaving 4 bases between the germline ends. The length of the CDR3 is 11 residues. The CDR3 DNA sequence: TGTGCCTGGAGTCTGTACACTGAAGCTTTCTTT. Protein product: CAWSLYTEAFF.

This sequence joins TRBV7-2 and TRBJ2-3, with a possible D match to TRBD1 (6 bases). V lost 0 bases, J lost 2 bases, and 9 bases lay in between. This CDR3 has 15 residues. Germline CDR1 SGHTA, CDR2 FQGNSA. In DNA form, the CDR3 reads TGTGCCAGCAGCTTAGCGGCAGGGGTCACAGATACGCAGTATTTT. This translates into CASSLAAGVTDTQYF.